One sample yielded the 20 T cell receptor beta chains listed below, sequenced in a study of identical twins. In TCRdb, the 5' RACE reads were re-called with MiXCR into one record per CDR3 protein. Among hundreds of thousands of distinct CDR3 sequences listed, 21% were seen once. These data were also reused for a study on T cells expressing NK-cell markers.

Sample: PBMCs. These TCRs come from a woman in her late teens or twenties in good health.

The chain uses TRBV12-5 and TRBJ2-1, with TRBD2 identical over 9 bases. The CDR3 is 14 residues long. After removal of 5 bases from V and 7 bases from J, the junction contained 6 bases not matched to a gene. The V gene's germline CDR1 is LGHNT and CDR2 FRNRAP. For the CDR3, the DNA is TGTGCTAGTGGTGCTAGCGGGATTGGAAATGAGCAGTTCTTC. Protein: CASGASGIGNEQFF. The full variable domain, completed using reference TRBV12-5 and TRBJ2-1, is DARVTQTPRHKVTEMGQEVTMRCQPILGHNTVFWYRQTMMQGLELLAYFRNRAPLDDSGMPKDRFSAEMPDATLATLKIQPSEPRDSAVYFCASGASGIGNEQFFGPGTRLTVL.

V usage is TRBV12-3 or TRBV12-4 and J usage is TRBJ2-7; tentatively, D is TRBD1 (6 bases). V was shortened by 6 bases and J by 3 bases, with 12 bases between the two germline ends. The CDR3 is 13 residues long. The CDR3 loop is CASRGDNFYEQYF. The DNA for the CDR3 is TGTGCCAGCAGGGGGGACAATTTCTACGAGCAGTACTTC.

The chain carries TRBV4-1 and TRBJ2-1; 14 nucleotides match TRBD2. The CDR3 length is 20 residues. Germline V CDR1 and CDR2: MGHRA, YSYEKL. V lost 3 bases and J lost 0; bases outside the gene matches: 10. The CDR3 loop reads CASSHKWGLAGVHSYNEQFF. CDR3 nucleotide sequence: TGCGCCAGCAGCCACAAGTGGGGACTAGCGGGAGTTCACTCCTACAATGAGCAGTTCTTC.

A few counts support this clonotype. The CDR3 region has the DNA TGTGCCAGTTGTCTAGCGGGGTACGAGCAGTACTTC. Encoded protein: CASCLAGYEQYF. The rearrangement joins TRBV12-3 or TRBV12-4 to TRBJ2-7, with 9 nucleotides matching TRBD2. The CDR3 covers 12 residues. Germline trimming cut 9 bases from V and 4 bases from J; bases unmatched to any gene: 4.

This clonotype was observed a few times. V usage is TRBV20-1 and J usage is TRBJ2-7; 13 bases are shared with TRBD2. V lost 3 bases and J lost 2; bases outside the gene matches: 7. This CDR3 is 16 amino acids long. Looked up from germline, CDR1 is DFQATT and CDR2 is SNEGSKA (reference sequence). The CDR3 here is CSARTGLAGFTYEQYF. CDR3 nucleotide sequence: TGCAGTGCTAGGACGGGACTAGCGGGATTCACCTACGAGCAGTACTTC.

V gene TRBV3-1 combines with J gene TRBJ2-3; no reliable D call. Trimming pared 1 base from V and 8 bases from J, leaving 4 bases between. Germline CDR1 is LGHDT and CDR2 is YNNKEL (reference sequence). The CDR3 contains 11 residues. The chain's CDR3 is CASSQGATQYF. The DNA for the CDR3 is TGTGCCAGCAGCCAAGGGGCTACGCAGTATTTT.

This clonotype has ten or more counts. J is TRBJ1-1 and V is TRBV9; D unresolved. The V end lost 4 bases, the J end lost 4 bases, and 14 bases lay between the germline ends. CDR3 length: 14 amino acids. CDR1 and CDR2 from the germline V gene are SGDLS and YYNGEE. This chain's CDR3 is CASSPVGEGTEAFF. As DNA, the CDR3 is TGTGCCAGCAGCCCCGTTGGGGAGGGCACTGAAGCTTTCTTT.

This sequence joins TRBV12-3 or TRBV12-4 and TRBJ2-1; possible D gene TRBD2, 5 bases. CDR3 length equals 12 residues. The V end was cut by 5 bases, the J end by 5 bases, with 7 bases between. Written as DNA, the CDR3 is TGTGCCAGCAGTAGGGAGAACAATGAGCAGTTCTTC. Translating gives CASSRENNEQFF.

This clonotype showed up just a few times. The V gene is TRBV11-1, the J gene TRBJ2-7; the D is unclear. Germline CDR1 SGHAT, CDR2 FQDESV (reference sequence). The CDR3 covers 12 residues. With 5 bases removed from V and 4 bases from J, the gap between germline ends came to 9 bases. The CDR3 region is CASSHGRYEQYF. The CDR3 DNA sequence: TGTGCCAGCAGCCACGGCCGGTACGAGCAGTACTTC.

The gene calls are TRBV7-2 and TRBJ2-7; 12 bases line up with TRBD1. The germline V gene has CDR1 SGHTA and CDR2 FQGNSA. This CDR3 has 17 amino acids. The V segment lost 5 bases and the J segment 3 bases; nucleotides outside the gene matches: 11. The CDR3 bases are TGTGCCAGCAGCCCTAGCGGACGGGACAGGGGGCACTACGAGCAGTACTTC. Its protein is CASSPSGRDRGHYEQYF. Looking up the rest from reference TRBV7-2 and TRBJ2-7 gives the full variable domain: GAGVSQSPSNKVTEKGKDVELRCDPISGHTALYWYRQSLGQGLEFLIYFQGNSAPDKSGLPSDRFSAERTGGSVSTLTIQRTQQEDSAVYLCASSPSGRDRGHYEQYFGPGTRLTVT.

This clonotype appeared many times. The rearrangement uses TRBV10-3 and TRBJ1-1, with D perhaps TRBD1 (5 bases). Germline V gene sequence: CDR1 ENHRY, CDR2 SYGVKD. The length of the CDR3 is 11 residues. V was cut by 7 bases and J by 4 bases, with 7 bases left in between. CDR3 sequence reads: CAIIGGTEAFF. DNA of the CDR3: TGTGCCATCATTGGGGGCACTGAAGCTTTCTTT.

This clonotype was seen a few times. The chain uses TRBV20-1 and TRBJ2-1, with 7 positions matching TRBD1. CDR3 length: 13 residues. The germline CDR1 and CDR2 sequences are DFQATT and SNEGSKA (reference sequence). CDR3 nucleotides: TGCAGCTTCGACAGGGATTCATTCCATGAGCAGTTCTTC. It yields the protein CSFDRDSFHEQFF.

The chain is built from TRBV7-9 and TRBJ2-1; 7 nucleotides match TRBD2. J gave up 1 base and V 1 base, and 7 bases lay outside the gene matches. CDR3 length equals 17 residues. In germline, CDR1 is SEHNR, CDR2 FQNEAQ (reference sequence). CDR3 amino acids: CASSLVPGLVSYNEQFF. The CDR3 DNA reads as TGTGCCAGCAGCTTAGTCCCTGGACTAGTGTCCTACAATGAGCAGTTCTTC.

This clonotype was seen at least ten times. The chain combines TRBV12-3 or TRBV12-4 with TRBJ2-1; D call uncertain. The CDR3 consists of 12 residues. V was clipped by 7 bases and J by 1 base, with 5 bases between them. The CDR3 loop is CASMGSYNEQFF. CDR3 nucleotides: TGTGCCAGCATGGGGTCCTACAATGAGCAGTTCTTC.

The chain is built from TRBV20-1 and TRBJ2-5; tentatively, D is TRBD1 (5 bases). This CDR3 spans 11 amino acids. Germline V lookup: CDR1 DFQATT, CDR2 SNEGSKA (reference sequence). V shed 1 base and J shed 7 bases, with 7 bases lying between them. CDR3 sequence reads: CSARGGLTQYF. CDR3 sequence (DNA): TGCAGTGCTAGAGGGGGCCTGACCCAGTACTTC.

Note on this clonotype: Compared with germline, one end of the junction differs, possibly owing to a read error. V is TRBV11-2 and J is TRBJ2-7; D not resolved. The CDR3 runs 13 residues. The germline V gene encodes CDR1 SGHAT and CDR2 FQNNGV. CDR3: CASTLYNSRRQYF. CDR3 nucleotides: TGTGCCAGCACCTTATACAACTCGAGAAGGCAGTACTTC.

The chain is built from TRBV27 and TRBJ2-2; no definite D call. The CDR3 is 15 amino acids. V lost 2 bases, J lost 6 bases, and 13 bases lay in between. Per the germline V gene, CDR1 is MNHEY and CDR2 is SMNVEV (reference sequence). The CDR3 loop is CASSLIVRFPGELFF. CDR3 nucleotide sequence: TGTGCCAGCAGTTTAATAGTTAGGTTTCCCGGGGAGCTGTTTTTT.

This clonotype was counted a few times. This chain connects TRBV20-1 to TRBJ1-5, with D tentatively TRBD1 (6 bases). V was trimmed by 6 bases and J by 4 bases, leaving 16 bases between them. This CDR3 is 14 amino acids long. Germline V gene data show CDR1 as DFQATT and CDR2 as SNEGSKA (reference sequence). CDR3 amino acids: CSAARRGDNQPQHF. CDR3 in DNA: TGCAGTGCGGCACGAAGGGGGGATAATCAGCCCCAGCATTTT.

The chain recombines TRBV27 with TRBJ1-6; D is possibly TRBD1 (5 bases). The CDR3 consists of 14 residues. The V gene lost 3 bases and the J gene lost 10 bases, with 13 bases spanning the gap. Germline CDR1 MNHEY, CDR2 SMNVEV (reference sequence). The CDR3 DNA sequence: TGTGCCAGCAGTTTTGGAGACAGCAAATCACCCCTCCACTTT. This sequence encodes CASSFGDSKSPLHF.

This chain links TRBV20-1 with TRBJ2-2, with D maybe TRBD1 (7 bases). The CDR3 extends over 15 amino acids. The germline gives CDR1 DFQATT, CDR2 SNEGSKA (reference sequence). Trimming stripped 2 bases from V and 2 bases from J, with 12 bases between. CDR3 sequence reads: CSARPQGGNTGELFF. The CDR3 region has the DNA TGCAGTGCTAGACCCCAGGGGGGTAACACCGGGGAGCTGTTTTTT.